This TCR beta chain was profiled in a study of T cell changes during pregnancy in multiple sclerosis. V lost 4 bases to trimming and J lost 5 bases, with 12 bases between them. The germline CDR1 and CDR2 sequences are MGHRA and YSYEKL. The CDR3 contains 14 residues. This table comes from immunoSEQ multiplex PCR, and its TCRdb copy is limited to in-frame clones, with some not included. The sample shows roughly 40,000 clones, approximately 94% of them seen only once. This sample comprised peripheral blood, obtained before pregnancy. The rearrangement uses TRBV4-1 and TRBJ2-1, with D possibly TRBD1 on 5 matching bases. This receptor was taken from a female donor with multiple sclerosis, enrolled in a pregnancy study. The CDR3, as DNA: TGCGCCAGCAGCCTCGTAGGGGCAGACAATGAGCAGTTCTTC. This translates into CASSLVGADNEQFF.